This T cell receptor beta chain emerged from a study of Ad26.COV2.S vaccination and SARS-CoV-2 variants. Regarding treatment: roughly 20 received Ad26.COV2.S at low or high dose, single or two shots; about 5 received placebo; per-sample allocation not given. The samples date from day 63 after the first vaccine or placebo injection. Donation was by an adult aged 18-55 years who was in Boston. Here immunoSEQ multiplex PCR was the method, and the copy in TCRdb shows in-frame clones only, minus some. The table shows roughly 240,000 clones, with roughly 90% occurring only once. This CDR3 comprises 18 residues. Germline V gene lookup returns CDR1 SEHNR and CDR2 FQNEAQ (reference sequence). V dropped 5 bases and J dropped 3; count of bases not matched to a gene: 9.

This sequence joins TRBV7-9 and TRBJ2-3; 15 nucleotides match TRBD2. Material: peripheral blood, obtained in a trial of Ad26.COV2.S vaccine versus placebo. This TCR came from a person aged 18-65 years who received the Ad26.COV2.S COVID-19 vaccine or a placebo. The CDR3 loop is CASSITGTSGGSTDTQYF. The DNA of the CDR3 is TGTGCCAGCAGCATCACCGGGACTAGCGGGGGGTCGACAGATACGCAGTATTTT.